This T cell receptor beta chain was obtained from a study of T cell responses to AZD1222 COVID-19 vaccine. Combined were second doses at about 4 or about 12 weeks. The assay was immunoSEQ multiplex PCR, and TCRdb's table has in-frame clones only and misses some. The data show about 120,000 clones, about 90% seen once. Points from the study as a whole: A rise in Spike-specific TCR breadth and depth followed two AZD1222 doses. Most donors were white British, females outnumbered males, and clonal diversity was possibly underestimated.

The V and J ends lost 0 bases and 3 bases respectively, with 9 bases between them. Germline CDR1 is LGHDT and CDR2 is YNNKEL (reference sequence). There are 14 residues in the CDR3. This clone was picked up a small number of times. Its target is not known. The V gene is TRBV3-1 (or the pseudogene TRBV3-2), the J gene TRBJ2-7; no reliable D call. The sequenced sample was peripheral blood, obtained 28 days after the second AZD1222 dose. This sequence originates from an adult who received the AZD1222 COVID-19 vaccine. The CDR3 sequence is CASSQDFGSYEQYF. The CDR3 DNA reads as TGTGCCAGCAGCCAAGATTTTGGCAGCTACGAGCAGTACTTC.